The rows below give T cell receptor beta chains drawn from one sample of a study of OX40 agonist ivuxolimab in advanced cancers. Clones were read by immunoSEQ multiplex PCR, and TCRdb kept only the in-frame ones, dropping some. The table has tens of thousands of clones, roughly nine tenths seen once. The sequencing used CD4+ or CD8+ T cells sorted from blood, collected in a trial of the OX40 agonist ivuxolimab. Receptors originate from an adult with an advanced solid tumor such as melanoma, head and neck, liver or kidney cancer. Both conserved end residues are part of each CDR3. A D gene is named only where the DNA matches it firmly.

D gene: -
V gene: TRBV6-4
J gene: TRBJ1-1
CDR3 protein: CASRHRVGTEAFF
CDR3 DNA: TGTGCCAGCAGGCACAGGGTTGGGACTGAAGCTTTCTTT

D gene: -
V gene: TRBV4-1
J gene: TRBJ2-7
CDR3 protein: CASSQALGHPDPYEQYF
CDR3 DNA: TGCGCCAGCAGCCAAGCATTGGGACACCCCGATCCCTACGAGCAGTACTTC

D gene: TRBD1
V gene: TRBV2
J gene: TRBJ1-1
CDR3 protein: CASTGQGAPEAFF
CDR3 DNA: TGTGCCAGCACAGGACAGGGGGCGCCTGAAGCTTTCTTT

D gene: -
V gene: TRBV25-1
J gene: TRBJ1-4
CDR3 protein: CASSEFRVTNEKLFF
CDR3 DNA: TGTGCCAGCAGTGAATTTAGGGTAACTAATGAAAAACTGTTTTTT

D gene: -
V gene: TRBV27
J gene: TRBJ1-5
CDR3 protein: CASSLSGNNQPQHF
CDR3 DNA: TGTGCCAGCAGTTTATCAGGGAACAATCAGCCCCAGCATTTT

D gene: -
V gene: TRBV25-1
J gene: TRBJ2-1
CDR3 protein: CASSVGSGSSAFF
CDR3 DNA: -

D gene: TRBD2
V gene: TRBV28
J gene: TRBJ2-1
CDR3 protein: CASSISTSGREEQFF
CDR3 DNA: TGTGCCAGCAGTATCTCGACTAGCGGGAGGGAAGAGCAGTTCTTC

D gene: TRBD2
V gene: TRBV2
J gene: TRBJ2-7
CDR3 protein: CASSEWGLGQSSYEQYF
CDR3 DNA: TGTGCCAGCAGTGAATGGGGACTAGGCCAGAGCTCCTACGAGCAGTACTTC

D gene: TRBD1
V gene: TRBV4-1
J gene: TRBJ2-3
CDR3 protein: CASSLGQGTDTQYF
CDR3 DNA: TGCGCCAGCAGCCTGGGACAGGGCACAGATACGCAGTATTTT

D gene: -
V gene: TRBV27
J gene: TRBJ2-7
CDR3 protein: CASSLTGHNGYEQYF
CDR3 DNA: TGTGCCAGCAGTTTGACGGGGCACAATGGTTACGAGCAGTACTTC

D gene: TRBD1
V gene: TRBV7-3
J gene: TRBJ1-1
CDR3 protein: CASSLNAGTGTEF
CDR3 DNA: TGTGCCAGCAGCTTAAACGCCGGGACAGGCACCGAATTT

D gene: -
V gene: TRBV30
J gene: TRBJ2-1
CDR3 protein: CAWSFITVEGQFF
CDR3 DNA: TGTGCCTGGAGTTTTATTACAGTGGAAGGGCAGTTCTTC

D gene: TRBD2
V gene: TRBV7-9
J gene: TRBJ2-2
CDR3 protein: CASSSHGLATFTGELFF
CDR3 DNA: TGTGCCAGCAGCTCGCACGGACTAGCGACCTTCACCGGGGAGCTGTTTTTT